A selection of T cell receptor beta chains follows, all from one sample in a study of regulatory T cells in long-lasting Graves disease. TCRdb reprocessed the multiplex PCR reads with MiXCR, giving one entry per CDR3 protein. The table includes 350,000 to 500,000 distinct CDR3 sequences, roughly 23% detected once. Sequences were derived from peripheral blood mononuclear cells (PBMCs), sampled when the disease was refractory, from a patient treated with antithyroid drugs. The receptors derive from a female donor with Graves disease. CDR3s include the opening cysteine and the closing phenylalanine or tryptophan. The D gene is left open where the match is weak. Clone sizes are given selectively: once, few, many, or a class where the clone is expanded.

>many|.|TRBJ1-2|TRBV30
TGTGCCTGGAGTACTACAGGGAGAGTCTACACCTTC
CAWSTTGRVYTF
>few|.|TRBJ1-2|TRBV4-1
TGCGCCAGCAGCCAAGCATGGAGCAGAATGGATGGCTACACCTTC
CASSQAWSRMDGYTF
>.|TRBD1|TRBJ2-7|TRBV7-9
TGTGCCAGCAGCTTGGGACAGGGCAGGGTGGGGGGATACGAGCAGTACTTC
CASSLGQGRVGGYEQYF
>.|.|TRBJ1-1|TRBV14
TGTGCCAGCAGCCAAGAGCCCAAAAGGGCTTTCTTT
CASSQEPKRAFF
>.|TRBD1|TRBJ2-7|TRBV18
TGTGCCAGCTCACCACCTTCACAGGGGGCTTGGGAGCAGTACTTC
CASSPPSQGAWEQYF
>few|.|TRBJ2-1|TRBV10-3
TGTGCCATCAGTGCAAGGGGGGATGAGCAGTTCTTC
CAISARGDEQFF
>.|TRBD2|TRBJ2-1|TRBV4-1
TGCGCCAGCAGCCAAGAAGGACCCGGGACTAGTAATGAGCAGTTCTTC
CASSQEGPGTSNEQFF
>.|TRBD1|TRBJ1-5|TRBV18
TGTGCCAGCTCACCCGGGACAGGGCAGACCACTCAGCCCCAGCATTTT
CASSPGTGQTTQPQHF
>.|.|TRBJ2-7|TRBV20-1
TGCAGTGCTAGTCGTAGCCGAGCCTACGAGCAGTACTTC
CSASRSRAYEQYF
>many|TRBD2|TRBJ2-7|TRBV12-3/TRBV12-4
TGTGCCAGCAGTAGAAGCGGGAGGTCGGGCTCCTACGAGCAGTACTTC
CASSRSGRSGSYEQYF
>many|TRBD2|TRBJ2-7|TRBV2
TGTGCCAGCAGTGAAGAACTGAGCGGGACTTATAACTACGAGCAGTACTTC
CASSEELSGTYNYEQYF
>few|.|TRBJ2-7|TRBV28
TGTGCCAGCAGTTTTAACCCTGAGACAGCGTCCTACGAGCAGTACTTC
CASSFNPETASYEQYF
>.|TRBD2|TRBJ2-2|TRBV5-6
TGTGCCAGCAGCCATCAGACTAGCTCGTCGAACACCGGGGAGCTGTTTTTT
CASSHQTSSSNTGELFF
>.|TRBD1|TRBJ2-1|TRBV28
TGTGCCAGCAGTTTGAGGGACAGGGGGCTTATTGAGCAGTTCTTC
CASSLRDRGLIEQFF
>few|.|TRBJ2-7|TRBV20-1
TGCAGTGCTAAGGTCGAGGGGGCCTACGAGCAGTACTTC
CSAKVEGAYEQYF
>few|TRBD1|TRBJ1-5|TRBV7-9
TGTGCCAGCAGCTCAATTCCGGACAGGGTAAATCAGCCCCAGCATTTT
CASSSIPDRVNQPQHF
>many|.|TRBJ2-7|TRBV28
TGTGCCAGCAGTTTATATGGGATCTACGAGCAGTACTTC
CASSLYGIYEQYF
>.|.|TRBJ2-2|TRBV9
TGTGCCTCGAACGGGGGGAACACCGGGGAGCTGTTTTTT
CASNGGNTGELFF
>.|.|TRBJ2-2|TRBV24-1
TGTGCCACCAGTGATACGGCCGGGACGAACACCGGGGAGCTGTTTTTT
CATSDTAGTNTGELFF
>many|.|TRBJ2-5|TRBV20-1
TGCAGTGCTAGAGTTTGGACGCCCGACCAAGAGACCCAGTACTTC
CSARVWTPDQETQYF
>few|TRBD1|TRBJ2-6|TRBV5-1
TGCGCCAGCAGCTTGGCACAGGGGACATCTGGGGCCAACGTCCTGACTTTC
CASSLAQGTSGANVLTF
>few|.|TRBJ2-1|TRBV28
TGTGCCAGCAGACCACCGGGACTCCCGTATGAGCAGTTCTTC
CASRPPGLPYEQFF
>.|.|TRBJ1-1|TRBV30
TGTGCCTGGAGTCTCGGGGTGGGCGGTCCCACTGAAGCTTTCTTT
CAWSLGVGGPTEAFF
>many|.|TRBJ2-7|TRBV10-2
TGCGCCAGCAGTGGAACAGCGGGACATTCCTACGAGCAGTACTTC
CASSGTAGHSYEQYF
>.|TRBD1|TRBJ1-4|TRBV30
TGTGCCTGGAGTGTACTTGGTAACAGGGGTAATGAAAAACTGTTTTTT
CAWSVLGNRGNEKLFF
>many|.|TRBJ1-5|TRBV20-1
TGCAGTGCTAGAGAGGCCAGGGTCAATCAGCCCCAGCATTTT
CSAREARVNQPQHF
>many|.|TRBJ2-2|TRBV7-2
TGTGCCAGCAGCTACCGACGCACCGGGGAGCTGTTTTTT
CASSYRRTGELFF
>.|.|TRBJ2-2|TRBV30
TGTGCCTGGAGTGGTCAGAACACCGGGGAGCTGTTTTTT
CAWSGQNTGELFF
>few|.|TRBJ2-5|TRBV9
TGTGCCAGCAGCGCGTCATCACAAGAGACCCAGTACTTC
CASSASSQETQYF
>.|.|TRBJ2-1|TRBV9
TGTGCCAGCAGCGTAGAGGGATCAGGCCTCTACGATGAGCAGTTCTTC
CASSVEGSGLYDEQFF
>.|.|TRBJ1-2|TRBV7-9
TGTGCCAGCACCATACTTACAGAATACTATGGCTACACCTTC
CASTILTEYYGYTF
>.|.|TRBJ2-2|TRBV7-9
TGTGCCAGCAGACAAGGGGAGGTTAACACCGGGGAGCTGTTTTTT
CASRQGEVNTGELFF
>few|.|TRBJ2-5|TRBV27
TGTGCCAGCAGCCCTTCGACTGGTCATTACTTC
CASSPSTGHYF
>many|.|TRBJ1-1|TRBV20-1
TGCAGTGCGCAAGTGGGGGGCCCGAACACTGAAGCTTTCTTT
CSAQVGGPNTEAFF
>many|.|TRBJ2-5|TRBV2
TGTGCCAGCAGTGTTGTGGGGGGCCCACGGGAGACCCAGTACTTC
CASSVVGGPRETQYF
>once|.|TRBJ2-1|TRBV28
TGTGCCAGCAGTTTACTTAGGTATGAGCAGTTCTTC
CASSLLRYEQFF
>many|TRBD2|TRBJ2-1|TRBV28
TGTGCCAGCACCTCAGGACTAGCGGCTTACAATGAGCAGTTCTTC
CASTSGLAAYNEQFF